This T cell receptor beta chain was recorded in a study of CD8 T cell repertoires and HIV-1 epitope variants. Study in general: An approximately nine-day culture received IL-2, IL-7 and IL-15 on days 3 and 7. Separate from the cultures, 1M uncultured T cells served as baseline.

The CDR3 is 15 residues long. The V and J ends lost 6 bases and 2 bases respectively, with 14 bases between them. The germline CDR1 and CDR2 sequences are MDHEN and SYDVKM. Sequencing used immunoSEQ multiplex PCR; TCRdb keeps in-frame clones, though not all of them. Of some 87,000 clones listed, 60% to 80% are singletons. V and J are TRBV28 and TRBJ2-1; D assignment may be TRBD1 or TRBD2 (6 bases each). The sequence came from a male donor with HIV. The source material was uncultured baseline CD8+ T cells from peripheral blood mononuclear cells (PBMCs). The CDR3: CASSPEGGPYNEQFF. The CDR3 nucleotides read TGTGCCAGCAGCCCCGAGGGGGGCCCCTACAATGAGCAGTTCTTC. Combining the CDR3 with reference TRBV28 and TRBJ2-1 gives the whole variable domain DVKVTQSSRYLVKRTGEKVFLECVQDMDHENMFWYRQDPGLGLRLIYFSYDVKMKEKGDIPEGYSVSREKKERFSLILESASTNQTSMYLCASSPEGGPYNEQFFGPGTRLTVL.